This TCR beta chain appears in the sequencing data of a study of T cell responses to AZD1222 COVID-19 vaccine. Repertoires were generated with immunoSEQ multiplex PCR, while TCRdb's copy carries only in-frame clones and drops some. Among about 110,000 clones, 90% were seen once, and the ten largest hold 5% to 6%. As regards this clone: The antigen remains undetermined.

Points from the study as a whole: Spike-specific TCR breadth and depth rose after two AZD1222 doses.

Per germline, CDR1 SGDLS and CDR2 YYNGEE. The CDR3 runs to 15 residues. Germline trimming cut 4 bases from V and 7 bases from J; bases unmatched to any gene: 5. This chain uses TRBV9 with TRBJ2-1; 13 bases are a match to TRBD2. The sequence came from an adult in good health. Source: peripheral blood, taken on day 0 of AZD1222 vaccination. The CDR3 here is CASSFTGLAGNEQFF. The CDR3 DNA sequence: TGTGCCAGCAGCTTTACGGGACTAGCGGGAAATGAGCAGTTCTTC.